These 26 T cell receptor beta chains were all obtained from the same sample, sequenced in a study of read filtering for tumor transcriptome and immune sequencing. Molecular barcoded adaptors covering alpha/delta and beta/gamma chains were used on roughly 400 ng RNA. Using its own MiXCR run on the reads, TCRdb lists one record per CDR3 protein. Found here are tens of thousands of distinct CDR3 sequences, about a fifth of them singletons; the top ten hold 10% to 12%. Specimen: a population of CD138-negative cells sorted from bone marrow. These receptors all come from a donor aged 40 or older with multiple myeloma.

This clonotype appeared many times. The CDR3 reads CASIPAKGVNTEAFF. In nucleotides, the CDR3 is TGTGCCAGCATACCCGCGAAGGGGGTGAACACTGAAGCTTTCTTT. This sequence joins TRBV6-1 and TRBJ1-1; D is possibly TRBD1 (6 bases). Germline V gene sequence: CDR1 MNHNS, CDR2 SASEGT. The CDR3 has 15 residues. Trimming took 7 bases from V and 0 from J, leaving 15 bases between them.

This clonotype was counted many times. The V and J genes are TRBV28 and TRBJ2-2; unclear D gene. This CDR3 is built from 12 residues. CDR1 and CDR2 (germline): MDHEN, SYDVKM. V gave up 6 bases and J gave up 7 bases, with 9 bases separating them. This CDR3 reads CASSLSIGELFF. CDR3 sequence (DNA): TGTGCCAGCAGCCTAAGTATCGGGGAGCTGTTTTTT.

Ten or more counts support this clonotype. This chain uses TRBV2 with TRBJ2-1; 9 positions agree with TRBD2. Per the germline V gene, CDR1 is SNHLY and CDR2 is FYNNEI. V lost 6 bases to trimming and J lost 7 bases; unmatched junction nucleotides: 7. This CDR3 contains 14 residues. The CDR3 spells CASRRRGGPNEQFF. CDR3 sequence (DNA): TGTGCCAGCAGAAGGCGGGGGGGCCCGAATGAGCAGTTCTTC.

This clonotype has at least ten counts. The chain joins TRBV29-1 to TRBJ2-1; 9 nucleotides match TRBD2. The CDR3 is 13 amino acids. Germline CDR1 and CDR2: SQVTM and ANQGSEA. With V trimmed by 6 bases and J by 2 bases, 2 bases remained unmatched. The CDR3 region has the DNA TGCAGCGTGTTAGCGGGGGCCTACAATGAGCAGTTCTTC. It codes for CSVLAGAYNEQFF.

Details on this clonotype: One base away lies a much larger clone, so this may be a sequencing read error. V is TRBV12-3 or TRBV12-4 and J is TRBJ1-1, with 8 bases aligning to TRBD1. Losses at the gene ends were 5 bases for V and 3 bases for J; bases not matched to a gene: 11. The CDR3 is made up of 16 amino acids. The CDR3 sequence is CASSIRGRGLDTEAFF. CDR3 DNA sequence: TGTGCCAGCAGTATACGGGGCAGGGGGCTAGACACTGAAGCTTTCTTT.

This clonotype was observed a few times. V and J are TRBV28 and TRBJ1-1, with 8 bases matching TRBD1. The CDR3 sequence is 16 residues long. V lost 8 bases, J lost 6 bases, and 17 bases stayed unmatched. Germline CDR1 is MDHEN and CDR2 is SYDVKM. In DNA form, the CDR3 reads TGTGCCAGCGCCTTCCCGACAGGGGCATCGGGGGCTGAAGCTTTCTTT. Its protein product is CASAFPTGASGAEAFF.

This clonotype came up a few times. The CDR3 coding sequence is TGTGCCAGCAGCACCGGACTCTCGGGTGAAGCTTTCTTT. It yields the protein CASSTGLSGEAFF. J is TRBJ1-1 and V is TRBV9; D gene ambiguous. V lost 4 bases and J lost 7, with 14 bases in between. Germline lookup yields CDR1 SGDLS and CDR2 YYNGEE. The CDR3 has 13 amino acids.

A remark on this clonotype: A much more abundant neighbour one base away suggests this may be a read error. The V and J genes are TRBV5-1 and TRBJ2-5; 8 positions agree with TRBD2. The germline CDR1 and CDR2 sequences are SGHRS and YFSETQ. The CDR3 totals 14 residues. The CDR3 loop reads CASSPGGDSKTLYF. The CDR3 DNA is TGCGCCAGCAGCCCGGGGGGGGATAGCAAGACCCTGTACTTC.

There are many counts of this clonotype. The J gene is TRBJ2-3, the V gene TRBV5-1; tentatively, D is TRBD1 (5 bases). V lost 0 bases, J lost 3 bases, and 11 bases lay in between. This CDR3 is 15 amino acids long. The germline V gene has CDR1 SGHRS and CDR2 YFSETQ. CDR3 region: CASSLERGSTDTQYF. In nucleotides, the CDR3 is TGCGCCAGCAGCTTGGAAAGGGGATCGACAGATACGCAGTATTTT. Based on the CDR3 plus reference TRBV5-1 and TRBJ2-3, the full variable domain is KAGVTQTPRYLIKTRGQQVTLSCSPISGHRSVSWYQQTPGQGLQFLFEYFSETQRNKGNFPGRFSGRQFSNSRSEMNVSTLELGDSALYLCASSLERGSTDTQYFGPGTRLTVL.

This clonotype was found many times. The chain joins TRBV18 to TRBJ2-7, with 7 bases identical to TRBD2. V was pared by 0 bases and J by 0 bases, with 8 bases of the junction left unmatched. Germline V gene sequence: CDR1 KGHSH, CDR2 LQKENI. The CDR3 sequence is 17 residues long. CDR3 bases: TGTGCCAGCTCACCACCCTCGTGGGCGGGGGACTCCTACGAGCAGTACTTC. Protein product: CASSPPSWAGDSYEQYF. Variable domain in full (rest from reference TRBV18 and TRBJ2-7): NAGVMQNPRHLVRRRGQEARLRCSPMKGHSHVYWYRQLPEEGLKFMVYLQKENIIDESGMPKERFSAEFPKEGPSILRIQQVVRGDSAAYFCASSPPSWAGDSYEQYFGPGTRLTVT.

The chain links TRBV6-5 to TRBJ1-2, with D unresolved. CDR1 and CDR2 from the germline V gene are MNHEY and SVGAGI. This CDR3 comprises 15 residues. V lost 5 bases to trimming and J lost 4 bases, with 17 bases between them. The CDR3 sequence: CASSRTLSASYGYTF. The CDR3 DNA sequence: TGTGCCAGCAGTCGGACCCTCTCTGCTAGCTATGGCTACACCTTC.

This clonotype has ten or more counts. The CDR3 protein is CASSDEGRTRGAFF. DNA of the CDR3: TGCGCCAGCTCCGACGAGGGGAGGACCCGGGGGGCTTTCTTT. The chain is built from TRBV5-1 and TRBJ1-1; maybe TRBD1 (5 bases). Trimming cost V 7 bases and J 11 bases, with 24 bases left between them. The CDR3 has 14 amino acids. Germline CDR1 and CDR2: SGHRS and YFSETQ.

This clonotype was seen repeatedly, ten times or more. The J gene is TRBJ2-7, the V gene TRBV7-9, with D maybe TRBD1 (5 bases). This CDR3 is 13 amino acids long. Germline V gene sequence: CDR1 SEHNR, CDR2 FQNEAQ (reference sequence). The ends were cut back, 7 bases at V and 0 bases at J, with 10 bases in the middle. The CDR3 region is CASTEGDSYEQYF. CDR3 sequence (DNA): TGTGCCAGCACTGAAGGGGACTCCTACGAGCAGTACTTC.

This clonotype has more than one count but fewer than ten. V gene TRBV29-1 combines with J gene TRBJ2-4; D possibly corresponds to TRBD2 (5 bases). The V gene lost 0 bases and the J gene lost 0 bases, with 18 bases spanning the gap. The germline V gene encodes CDR1 SQVTM and CDR2 ANQGSEA. CDR3 length: 18 residues. The CDR3 DNA reads as TGCAGCGTTGAAGATCGGGGTTGGAAGGATAAAGCCAAAAACATTCAGTACTTC. It translates to CSVEDRGWKDKAKNIQYF.

This clonotype was seen repeatedly, ten times or more. The chain carries TRBV6-2 or TRBV6-3 and TRBJ1-1; no reliable D call. CDR3 size: 13 residues. V lost 2 bases to trimming and J lost 5 bases, with 9 bases between them. CDR1 and CDR2 from the germline V gene are MNHEY and SVGEGT. The CDR3 nucleotides are TGTGCCAGCAGTTACGGGCGGGAAACTGAAGCTTTCTTT. It yields the protein CASSYGRETEAFF.

This clonotype was seen at least ten times. The rearrangement uses TRBV12-3 or TRBV12-4 and TRBJ2-2; D is ambiguous. V lost 6 bases, J lost 6 bases, and 17 bases lay in between. The CDR3 length is 15 residues. DNA of the CDR3: TGTGCCAGCAGCTCAAATGATCGGATCCCCGGGGAGCTGTTTTTT. This gives the protein CASSSNDRIPGELFF.

At least ten counts were recorded for this clonotype. The V gene is TRBV5-5, the J gene TRBJ1-4; tentative D call: TRBD1 (6 bases). Per germline, CDR1 SGHKS and CDR2 YYEKEE (reference sequence). This CDR3 region has 15 residues. The germline V and J ends were trimmed by 2 bases and 3 bases, with 11 bases remaining between them. CDR3 coding DNA: TGTGCCAGCAGCTTTAGGGGGATGGCTAATGAAAAACTGTTTTTT. This sequence encodes CASSFRGMANEKLFF.

The count of this clonotype is one. It is likely a read error, because the conserved phenylalanine at the end of the CDR3 is missing. V usage is TRBV7-9 and J usage is TRBJ1-1; 10 bases are a match to TRBD1. Germline lookup yields CDR1 SEHNR and CDR2 FQNEAQ (reference sequence). After removal of 6 bases from V and 0 bases from J, the junction contained 10 bases not matched to a gene. The CDR3 has 17 residues. This CDR3 is CASRPRDRGHMNTEAFS. DNA of the CDR3: TGTGCCAGCAGACCCAGGGACAGGGGCCACATGAACACTGAAGCTTTCTCT.

V usage is TRBV5-1 and J usage is TRBJ2-3, with D possibly matching TRBD2 (6 bases). Trimming cost V 4 bases and J 5 bases, with 11 bases left between them. In germline, CDR1 is SGHRS, CDR2 YFSETQ. The CDR3 loop spans 13 amino acids. The CDR3 here is CASSTGGQDTQYF. CDR3 bases: TGCGCCAGCAGCACCGGGGGTCAAGATACGCAGTATTTT. The variable domain in full, with the rest retrieved from reference TRBV5-1 and TRBJ2-3, is KAGVTQTPRYLIKTRGQQVTLSCSPISGHRSVSWYQQTPGQGLQFLFEYFSETQRNKGNFPGRFSGRQFSNSRSEMNVSTLELGDSALYLCASSTGGQDTQYFGPGTRLTVL.

About this clonotype itself: Relative to the germline gene, one junction end is altered; a read error may explain this. The CDR3 loop is CASSLVGQPNERFF. The CDR3 DNA reads as TGTGCCAGCAGCTTGGTGGGACAGCCCAATGAGCGGTTCTTC. V is TRBV5-5 and J is TRBJ2-1; 7 nucleotides align to TRBD1. CDR3 size: 14 residues. Germline V lookup: CDR1 SGHKS, CDR2 YYEKEE (reference sequence).

This clonotype has at least ten counts. This chain joins TRBV11-2 and TRBJ2-3; TRBD1 might be the D (6 bases). Germline V gene sequence: CDR1 SGHAT, CDR2 FQNNGV. The germline V and J ends were trimmed by 0 bases and 8 bases, with 15 bases remaining between them. The CDR3 consists of 15 residues. CDR3 in DNA: TGTGCCAGCAGCTTAGACGGGACAAGTCTGGGTACGCAGTATTTT. This codes for CASSLDGTSLGTQYF.

This clonotype was counted many times. This chain joins TRBV7-9 and TRBJ1-1; D unresolved. V was pared by 1 base and J by 1 base, with 7 bases between. The germline gives CDR1 SEHNR, CDR2 FQNEAQ (reference sequence). The length of the CDR3 is 14 residues. The CDR3 loop is CASSLVLQNTEAFF. In nucleotides, the CDR3 is TGTGCCAGCAGCTTAGTTCTACAGAACACTGAAGCTTTCTTT. The entire variable domain, with the rest obtained from reference TRBV7-9 and TRBJ1-1, is as follows: DTGVSQNPRHKITKRGQNVTFRCDPISEHNRLYWYRQTLGQGPEFLTYFQNEAQLEKSRLLSDRFSAERPKGSFSTLEIQRTEQGDSAMYLCASSLVLQNTEAFFGQGTRLTVV.

There are many counts of this clonotype. This rearrangement joins TRBV20-1 to TRBJ1-1; no clear D. CDR3 length equals 12 residues. Between the trimmed V and J ends, which lost 0 bases and 1 base, there was a span of 3 bases. The germline CDR1 and CDR2 sequences are DFQATT and SNEGSKA (reference sequence). This CDR3 reads CSARERNTEAFF. The CDR3 nucleotides read TGCAGTGCTAGAGAGAGGAACACTGAAGCTTTCTTT.

This clonotype was recorded at least ten times. The CDR3 sequence is CASSERRGGRETQYF. CDR3 DNA: TGCGCCAGCAGTGAACGGCGGGGGGGCAGAGAGACCCAGTACTTC. This chain joins TRBV10-2 and TRBJ2-5; TRBD2 agrees at 9 bases. CDR3 length: 15 amino acids. The V gene end was trimmed by 3 bases and the J gene end by 4 bases; junction bases not matched to a gene: 6. The germline V gene encodes CDR1 WSHSY and CDR2 SAAADI.

There are many counts of this clonotype. This chain joins TRBV28 and TRBJ2-7; D gene uncertain. V was clipped by 6 bases and J by 0 bases, with 15 bases between them. CDR1 is MDHEN and CDR2 is SYDVKM in the germline V gene. This CDR3 comprises 15 residues. CDR3 sequence (DNA): TGTGCCAGCAGCCCTCGGACGGCCGGCTCCTACGAGCAGTACTTC. This sequence encodes CASSPRTAGSYEQYF.

This clonotype was detected many times. This chain joins TRBV6-1 and TRBJ1-1; D is unresolved. This CDR3 has 13 residues. Per germline, CDR1 MNHNS and CDR2 SASEGT. Deletions cut 7 bases from V and 2 bases from J, with 11 bases between. CDR3: CASTVTSNTEAFF. CDR3 sequence (DNA): TGTGCCAGCACGGTGACTTCCAACACTGAAGCTTTCTTT.